The source of this T cell receptor beta chain is a study of CD8+ T cells in alopecia areata. cDNA reverse transcribed from extracted RNA served as the sequencing template. The method was immunoSEQ multiplex PCR; TCRdb's version includes in-frame clones alone and lacks a portion of them. The sample holds about 100,000 clones, 58% seen once. The germline V gene has CDR1 SQVTM and CDR2 ANQGSEA. V dropped 1 base and J dropped 0 bases, with 10 bases sitting between them. The CDR3 runs to 15 residues. CD4+ and CD8+ T cells were sorted from PBMCs. V is TRBV29-1 and J is TRBJ1-3; no clear D. The sample consisted of NKG2D-low CD8+ T cells sorted from blood. This TCR came from a human donor with alopecia areata. In DNA, the CDR3 is TGCAGCGTTGAAGGGACCGAATTCTCTGGAAACACCATATATTTT. It encodes CSVEGTEFSGNTIYF.